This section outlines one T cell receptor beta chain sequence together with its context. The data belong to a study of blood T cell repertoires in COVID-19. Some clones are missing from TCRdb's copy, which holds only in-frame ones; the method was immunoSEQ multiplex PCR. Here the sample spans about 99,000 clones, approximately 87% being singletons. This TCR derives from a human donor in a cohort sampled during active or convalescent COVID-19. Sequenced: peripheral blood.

CDR3 in amino acids: CASSQDDRVYGYTF. The CDR3 DNA reads TGTGCCAGCAGCCAAGATGACAGGGTCTATGGCTACACCTTC. The chain recombines TRBV14 with TRBJ1-2, with 7 bases lining up with TRBD1. J was trimmed by 4 bases and V by 0 bases; bases with no gene match: 2. Germline CDR1 and CDR2: SGHDN and FVKESK. The CDR3 runs 14 residues.